The 9 T cell receptor beta chains given below trace back to one sample, sequenced in a study of T cell changes during pregnancy in multiple sclerosis. Some clones are missing from TCRdb's copy, which holds only in-frame ones; the method was immunoSEQ multiplex PCR. The table shows 70,000 to 75,000 clones, with 92% occurring only once. Sample: peripheral blood, taken in the second trimester of pregnancy. The receptors here all came from a female donor with multiple sclerosis, enrolled in a pregnancy study.

The J gene is TRBJ2-1, the V gene TRBV25-1, with 9 bases identical to TRBD1. Germline CDR1 reads MGHDK; CDR2 reads SYGVNS. Trimming cost V 8 bases and J 3 bases; bases outside gene matches: 8. There are 15 residues in the CDR3. For the CDR3, the DNA is TGTGCCAGCCGAGATACAGGGGGCCACTACAATGAGCAGTTCTTC. Amino acid sequence: CASRDTGGHYNEQFF.

The J gene is TRBJ1-5, the V gene TRBV7-3; TRBD1 is a possible D gene (5 bases). The CDR3 spans 17 residues. CDR1 is SGHTA and CDR2 is FQGTGA in the germline V gene. V dropped 4 bases and J dropped 7 bases, with 23 bases sitting between them. The CDR3 coding sequence is TGTGCCAGCAGCTCCGACAAGAACGCGGGGGGTCGACAGCCCCAGCATTTT. Translated: CASSSDKNAGGRQPQHF.

The chain joins TRBV5-4 to TRBJ2-7; 13 bases are shared with TRBD2. The CDR3 extends over 14 amino acids. After removal of 0 bases from V and 7 bases from J, the junction contained 1 base not matched to a gene. The V gene's germline CDR1 is SGHNT and CDR2 YYREEE (reference sequence). The chain's CDR3 is CASSLGTSGGEQYF. The CDR3 DNA is TGTGCCAGCAGCTTGGGGACTAGCGGGGGAGAGCAGTACTTC.

The chain links TRBV10-3 to TRBJ2-1; the D gene is possibly TRBD1 (7 bases). Germline CDR1 and CDR2: ENHRY and SYGVKD. V lost 7 bases, J lost 7 bases, and 8 bases lay in between. The CDR3 loop spans 11 amino acids. The CDR3 is CAITGGNEQFF. In nucleotides, the CDR3 is TGTGCCATCACAGGGGGGAATGAGCAGTTCTTC.

The V gene is TRBV5-4, the J gene TRBJ1-2; D perhaps matches TRBD1 (6 bases). Germline values: CDR1 SGHNT, CDR2 YYREEE (reference sequence). The CDR3 is 15 residues long. Deletions cut 2 bases from V and 1 base from J, with 12 bases between. For the CDR3, the DNA is TGTGCCAGCAGCTTAGAGGCAGGGGATAACTATGGCTACACCTTC. Protein: CASSLEAGDNYGYTF.

The chain couples TRBV7-3 to TRBJ1-1; tentative D call: TRBD1 (5 bases). The germline V and J ends were trimmed by 1 base and 1 base, with 10 bases remaining between them. Germline CDR1 SGHTA, CDR2 FQGTGA. This CDR3 is built from 15 residues. The CDR3 region has the DNA TGTGCCAGCAGCTTAAGTGTGGGGCGGAACACTGAAGCTTTCTTT. This gives the protein CASSLSVGRNTEAFF.

V usage is TRBV7-8 and J usage is TRBJ1-1, with D unclear. CDR1 and CDR2 from the germline V gene are SGHVS and FQNEAQ. V lost 5 bases and J 0 bases, leaving 10 bases between the germline ends. CDR3 length: 14 residues. This CDR3 reads CASSPLRVNTEAFF. The CDR3, as DNA: TGTGCCAGCAGCCCACTGCGTGTGAACACTGAAGCTTTCTTT.

The rearrangement uses TRBV19 and TRBJ2-7; 9 positions match TRBD1. The V gene end was trimmed by 10 bases and the J gene end by 3 bases; junction bases not matched to a gene: 7. The germline V gene has CDR1 LNHDA and CDR2 SQIVND (reference sequence). The CDR3 totals 13 residues. CDR3 protein: CATKDRGDYEQYF. The CDR3 DNA is TGTGCCACCAAGGACAGGGGAGACTACGAGCAGTACTTC.

The rearrangement links TRBV7-9 to TRBJ1-1, with D unresolved. The V and J ends lost 5 bases and 0 bases respectively, with 10 bases between them. Germline CDR1 is SEHNR and CDR2 is FQNEAQ (reference sequence). This CDR3 has 14 amino acids. CDR3 DNA sequence: TGTGCCAGCAGCGAAAACACCATGAACACTGAAGCTTTCTTT. The encoded protein is CASSENTMNTEAFF.